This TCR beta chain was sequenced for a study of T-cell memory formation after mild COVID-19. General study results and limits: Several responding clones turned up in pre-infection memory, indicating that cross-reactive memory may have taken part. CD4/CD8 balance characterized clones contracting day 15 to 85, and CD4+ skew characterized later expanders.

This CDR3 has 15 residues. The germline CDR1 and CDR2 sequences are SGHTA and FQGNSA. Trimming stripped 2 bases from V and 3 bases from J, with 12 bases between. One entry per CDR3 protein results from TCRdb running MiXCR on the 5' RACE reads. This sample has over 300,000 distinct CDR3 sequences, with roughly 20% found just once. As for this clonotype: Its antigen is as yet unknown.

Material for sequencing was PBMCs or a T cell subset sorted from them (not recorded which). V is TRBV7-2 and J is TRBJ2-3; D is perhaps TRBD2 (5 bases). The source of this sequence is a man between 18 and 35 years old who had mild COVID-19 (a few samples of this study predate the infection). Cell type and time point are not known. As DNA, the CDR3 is TGTGCCAGCAGCTTATACACGCCGGGGACAGATACGCAGTATTTT. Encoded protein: CASSLYTPGTDTQYF. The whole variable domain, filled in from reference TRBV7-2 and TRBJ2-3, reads GAGVSQSPSNKVTEKGKDVELRCDPISGHTALYWYRQSLGQGLEFLIYFQGNSAPDKSGLPSDRFSAERTGGSVSTLTIQRTQQEDSAVYLCASSLYTPGTDTQYFGPGTRLTVL.